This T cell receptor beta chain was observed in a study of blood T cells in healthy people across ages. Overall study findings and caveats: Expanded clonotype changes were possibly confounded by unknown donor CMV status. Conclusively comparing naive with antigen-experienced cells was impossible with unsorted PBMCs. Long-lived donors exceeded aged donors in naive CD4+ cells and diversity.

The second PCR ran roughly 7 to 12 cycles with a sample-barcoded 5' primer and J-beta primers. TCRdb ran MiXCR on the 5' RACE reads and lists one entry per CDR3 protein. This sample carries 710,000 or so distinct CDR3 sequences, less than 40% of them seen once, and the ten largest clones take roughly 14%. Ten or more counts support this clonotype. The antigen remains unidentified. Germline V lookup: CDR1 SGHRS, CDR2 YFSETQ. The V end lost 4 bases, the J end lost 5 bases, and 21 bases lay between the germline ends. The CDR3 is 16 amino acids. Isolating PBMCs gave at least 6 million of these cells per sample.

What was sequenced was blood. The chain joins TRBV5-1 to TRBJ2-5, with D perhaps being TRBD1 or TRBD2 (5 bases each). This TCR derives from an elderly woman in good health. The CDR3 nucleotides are TGCGCCAGCAGCCTCAACGGGCAGGGCACGGGGGAGACCCAGTACTTC. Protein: CASSLNGQGTGETQYF.